These T cell receptor beta chains were read from a single sample in a study of metastatic and nonmetastatic thyroid tumors. TCRdb re-called clones from the PCR reads using MiXCR. This sample has fewer than 40,000 clones, with roughly 15% found just once. The sample taken for sequencing was blood. The receptors come from a female donor with papillary thyroid cancer or a benign thyroid nodule (not recorded which). Some clones in this sample may be carry-over from other donors' samples. Each CDR3 is given with its conserved first and last residue. A D gene is named only where the DNA matches it firmly. Clone size is given as once, few or many counts, or a class when the clone is expanded.

V	J	size	D	DNA	CDR3
TRBV29-1	TRBJ2-5	many	TRBD1	TGCAGCGTTGAAGATCACTTAACAGGGGTCCTTCAGACCCAGTACTTC	CSVEDHLTGVLQTQYF
TRBV9	TRBJ2-3	medium-sized	NA	TGTGCCAGCAGCGGCCACGGGTCTAGCACAGATACGCAGTATTTT	CASSGHGSSTDTQYF
TRBV12-3/TRBV12-4	TRBJ1-1	many	NA	TGTGCCAGCAGAACGGCAGGGGAAACTGAAGCTTTCTTT	CASRTAGETEAFF
TRBV20-1	TRBJ2-7	many	TRBD2	TGCAGTGCTAGAGCCCCCGCGGGAGGAGAGCAGTACTTC	CSARAPAGGEQYF
TRBV2	TRBJ1-1	many	TRBD1	TGTGCCAGCAGACAGGGGGCCATGGCTTTCTTT	CASRQGAMAFF
TRBV9	TRBJ2-1	many	TRBD2	TGTGCCAGCACGAATAGCGGGACCCTGGGAAATGAGCAGTTCTTC	CASTNSGTLGNEQFF
TRBV7-8	TRBJ1-1	many	NA	TGTGCCAGCAGCTTATCGGACACTGAAGCTTTCTTT	CASSLSDTEAFF
TRBV18	TRBJ2-1	many	TRBD2	TGTGCCAGCTCACCTCCTGATCGGGCGGGAGGGCGGAATGAGCAGTTCTTC	CASSPPDRAGGRNEQFF
TRBV19	TRBJ2-1	medium-sized	NA	TGTGCCAGTAGTATAGGAAAGGAACATTACAATGAGCAGTTCTTC	CASSIGKEHYNEQFF
TRBV3-1	TRBJ1-4	many	NA	TGTGCCAGCAGCCGGGGTCCTACAACTAATGAAAAACTGTTTTTT	CASSRGPTTNEKLFF
TRBV11-1	TRBJ2-1	many	NA	TGTGCCAGCAGCTTGTGGGGCGGGAAAGGAGGAAATGAGCAGTTCTTC	CASSLWGGKGGNEQFF
TRBV29-1	TRBJ1-1	many	NA	TGCAGCGCCCTAGCCACGACGGGGACTGAAGCTTTCTTT	CSALATTGTEAFF
TRBV2	TRBJ2-3	many	TRBD1	TGTGCCAGCAGCTCCGGGACAGCTAGCACAGATACGCAGTATTTT	CASSSGTASTDTQYF